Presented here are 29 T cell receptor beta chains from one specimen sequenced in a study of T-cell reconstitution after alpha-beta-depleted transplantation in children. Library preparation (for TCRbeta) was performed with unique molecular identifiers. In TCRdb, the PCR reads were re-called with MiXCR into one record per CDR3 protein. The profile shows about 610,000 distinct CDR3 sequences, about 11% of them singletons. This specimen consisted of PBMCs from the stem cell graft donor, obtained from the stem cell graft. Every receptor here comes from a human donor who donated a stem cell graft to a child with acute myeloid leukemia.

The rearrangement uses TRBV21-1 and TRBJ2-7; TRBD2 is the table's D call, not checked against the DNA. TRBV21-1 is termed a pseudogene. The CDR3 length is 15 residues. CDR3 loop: CASSMAQRENSEQYF. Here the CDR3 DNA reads TGTGCCAGCTCGATGGCCCAGCGGGAGAATAGCGAGCAGTACTTC.

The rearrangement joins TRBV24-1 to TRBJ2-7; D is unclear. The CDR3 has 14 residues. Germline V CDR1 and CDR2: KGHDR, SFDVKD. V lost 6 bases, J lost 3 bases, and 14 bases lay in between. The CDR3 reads CATSPGVQSYEQYF. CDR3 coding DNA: TGTGCCACCAGTCCTGGCGTTCAAAGCTACGAGCAGTACTTC.

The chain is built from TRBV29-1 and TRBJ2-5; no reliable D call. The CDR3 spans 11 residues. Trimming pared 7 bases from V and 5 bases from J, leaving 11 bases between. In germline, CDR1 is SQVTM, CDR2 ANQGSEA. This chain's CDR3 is CSADARETQYF. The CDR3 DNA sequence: TGCAGCGCCGACGCCAGGGAGACCCAGTACTTC.

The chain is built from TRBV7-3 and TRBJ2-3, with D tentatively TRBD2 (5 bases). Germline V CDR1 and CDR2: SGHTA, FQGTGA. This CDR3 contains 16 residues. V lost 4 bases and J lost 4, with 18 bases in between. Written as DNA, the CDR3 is TGTGCCAGCAGCTCTCAACCGGGAAATGAGGCAGATACGCAGTATTTT. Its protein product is CASSSQPGNEADTQYF.

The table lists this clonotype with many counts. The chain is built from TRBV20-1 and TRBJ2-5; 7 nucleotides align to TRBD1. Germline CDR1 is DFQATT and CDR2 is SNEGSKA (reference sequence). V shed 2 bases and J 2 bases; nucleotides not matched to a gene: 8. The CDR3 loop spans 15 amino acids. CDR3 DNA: TGCAGTGCTAGACTTTACGGGACAGTTCAAGAGACCCAGTACTTC. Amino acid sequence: CSARLYGTVQETQYF.

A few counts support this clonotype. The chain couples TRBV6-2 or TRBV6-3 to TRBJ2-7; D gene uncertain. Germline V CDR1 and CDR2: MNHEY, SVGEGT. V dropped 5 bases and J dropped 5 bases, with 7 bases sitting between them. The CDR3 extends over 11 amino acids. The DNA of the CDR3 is TGTGCCAGCAGTCCCATGGACGAGCAGTACTTC. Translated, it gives CASSPMDEQYF.

The CDR3 loop is CASSSQLATDPSTDTQYF. CDR3 DNA sequence: TGTGCCAGCAGCTCTCAGCTCGCGACAGATCCTAGCACAGATACGCAGTATTTT. This chain connects TRBV11-2 to TRBJ2-3; tentative D call: TRBD1 (5 bases). CDR1 is SGHAT, CDR2 FQNNGV, per germline. V lost 4 bases to trimming and J lost 0 bases, with 20 bases between them. This CDR3 spans 18 amino acids.

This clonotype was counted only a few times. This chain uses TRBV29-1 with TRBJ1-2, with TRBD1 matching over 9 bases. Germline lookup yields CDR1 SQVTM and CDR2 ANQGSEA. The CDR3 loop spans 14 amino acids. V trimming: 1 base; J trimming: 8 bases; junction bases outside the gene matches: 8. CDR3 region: CSVEGGQGQGGYTF. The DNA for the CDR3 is TGCAGCGTTGAAGGGGGACAGGGCCAGGGGGGCTACACCTTC.

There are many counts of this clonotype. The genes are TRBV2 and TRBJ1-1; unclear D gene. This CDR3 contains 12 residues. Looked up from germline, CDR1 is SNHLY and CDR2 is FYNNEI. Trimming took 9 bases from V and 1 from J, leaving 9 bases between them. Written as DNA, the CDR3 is TGTGCCAGGCACCAAGAGAACACTGAAGCTTTCTTT. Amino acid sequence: CARHQENTEAFF.

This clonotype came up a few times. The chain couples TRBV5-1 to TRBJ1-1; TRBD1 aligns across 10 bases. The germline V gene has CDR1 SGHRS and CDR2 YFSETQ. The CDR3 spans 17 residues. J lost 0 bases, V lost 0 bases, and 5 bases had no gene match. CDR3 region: CASSLGRTGGMNTEAFF. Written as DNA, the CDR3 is TGCGCCAGCAGCTTGGGAAGGACAGGGGGTATGAACACTGAAGCTTTCTTT.

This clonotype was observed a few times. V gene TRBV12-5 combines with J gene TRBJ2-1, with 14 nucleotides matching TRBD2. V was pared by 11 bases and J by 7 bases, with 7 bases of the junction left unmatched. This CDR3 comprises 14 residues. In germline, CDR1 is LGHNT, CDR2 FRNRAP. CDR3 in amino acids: CASSRLAGGNEQFF. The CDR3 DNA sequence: TGTGCTTCATCTCGACTAGCGGGAGGGAATGAGCAGTTCTTC.

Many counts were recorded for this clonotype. The CDR3 here is CASSPRDTPYEQYF. The CDR3 DNA sequence: TGTGCCAGCAGCCCCCGGGACACCCCCTACGAGCAGTACTTC. The J gene is TRBJ2-7, the V gene TRBV7-9, with a possible D match to TRBD1 (6 bases). The germline CDR1 and CDR2 sequences are SEHNR and FQNEAQ (reference sequence). Trimming removed 5 bases from V and 2 bases from J, with 13 bases in between. This CDR3 comprises 14 residues. The whole variable domain, remainder taken from reference TRBV7-9 and TRBJ2-7, is DTGVSQNPRHKITKRGQNVTFRCDPISEHNRLYWYRQTLGQGPEFLTYFQNEAQLEKSRLLSDRFSAERPKGSFSTLEIQRTEQGDSAMYLCASSPRDTPYEQYFGPGTRLTVT.

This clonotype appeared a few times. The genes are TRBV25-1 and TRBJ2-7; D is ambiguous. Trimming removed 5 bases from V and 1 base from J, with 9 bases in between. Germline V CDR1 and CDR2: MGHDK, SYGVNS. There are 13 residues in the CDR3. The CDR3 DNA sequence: TGTGCCAGCAGTACCCCAAGATCCTACGAGCAGTACTTC. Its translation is CASSTPRSYEQYF.

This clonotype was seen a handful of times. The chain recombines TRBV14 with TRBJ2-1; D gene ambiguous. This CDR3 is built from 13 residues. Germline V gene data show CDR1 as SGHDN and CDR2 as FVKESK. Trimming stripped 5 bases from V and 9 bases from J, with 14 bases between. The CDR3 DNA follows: TGTGCCAGCAGCGGGCCAACACCACGTGAGCAGTTCTTC. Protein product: CASSGPTPREQFF.

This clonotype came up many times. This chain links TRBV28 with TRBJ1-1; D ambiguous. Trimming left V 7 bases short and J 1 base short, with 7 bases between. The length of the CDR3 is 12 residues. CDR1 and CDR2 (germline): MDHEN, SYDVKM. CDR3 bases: TGTGCCAGCAATGAGCAGAACACTGAAGCTTTCTTT. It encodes CASNEQNTEAFF.

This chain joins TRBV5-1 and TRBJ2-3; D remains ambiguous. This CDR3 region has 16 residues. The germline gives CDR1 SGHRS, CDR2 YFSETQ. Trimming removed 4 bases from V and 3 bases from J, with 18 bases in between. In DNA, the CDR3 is TGCGCCAGCAGCCCCCCTCTCCCCCCATCTACAGATACGCAGTATTTT. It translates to CASSPPLPPSTDTQYF.

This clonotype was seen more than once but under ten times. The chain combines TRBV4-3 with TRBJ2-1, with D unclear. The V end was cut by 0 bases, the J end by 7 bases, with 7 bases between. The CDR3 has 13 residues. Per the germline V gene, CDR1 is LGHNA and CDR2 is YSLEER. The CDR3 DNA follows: TGCGCCAGCAGCCAAGATCCCCCAAATGAGCAGTTCTTC. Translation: CASSQDPPNEQFF.

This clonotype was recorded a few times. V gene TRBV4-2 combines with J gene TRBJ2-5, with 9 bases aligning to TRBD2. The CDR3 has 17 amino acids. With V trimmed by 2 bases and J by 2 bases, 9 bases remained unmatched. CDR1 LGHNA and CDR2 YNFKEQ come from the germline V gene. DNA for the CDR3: TGTGCCAGCAGCCAAAGCGGGGGGCAATACGTGCAAGAGACCCAGTACTTC. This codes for CASSQSGGQYVQETQYF.

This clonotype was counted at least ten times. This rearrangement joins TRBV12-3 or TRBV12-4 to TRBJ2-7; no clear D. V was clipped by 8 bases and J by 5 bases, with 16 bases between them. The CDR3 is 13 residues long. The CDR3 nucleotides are TGTGCCAGCTCTCCTCGAAGGGTCCACGAGCAGTACTTC. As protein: CASSPRRVHEQYF.

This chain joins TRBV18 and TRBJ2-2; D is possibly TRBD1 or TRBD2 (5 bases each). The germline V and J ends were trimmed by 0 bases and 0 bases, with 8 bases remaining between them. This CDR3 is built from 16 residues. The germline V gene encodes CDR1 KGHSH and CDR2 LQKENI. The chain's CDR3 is CASSPPGRSNTGELFF. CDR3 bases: TGTGCCAGCTCACCACCGGGACGGTCGAACACCGGGGAGCTGTTTTTT.

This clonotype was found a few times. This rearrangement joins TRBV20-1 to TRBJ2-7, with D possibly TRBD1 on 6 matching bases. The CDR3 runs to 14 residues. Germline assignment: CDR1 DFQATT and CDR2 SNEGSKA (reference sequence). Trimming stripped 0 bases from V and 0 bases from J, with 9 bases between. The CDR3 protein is CSARESGASYEQYF. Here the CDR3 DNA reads TGCAGTGCTAGAGAGTCAGGGGCCTCCTACGAGCAGTACTTC.

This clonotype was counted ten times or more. The CDR3: CASSERYEQYF. The CDR3 DNA reads as TGTGCCAGCAGTGAAAGATACGAGCAGTACTTC. V gene TRBV2 combines with J gene TRBJ2-7; D unclear. This CDR3 has 11 amino acids. CDR1 is SNHLY and CDR2 is FYNNEI in the germline V gene. V lost 2 bases to trimming and J lost 4 bases, with 3 bases between them.

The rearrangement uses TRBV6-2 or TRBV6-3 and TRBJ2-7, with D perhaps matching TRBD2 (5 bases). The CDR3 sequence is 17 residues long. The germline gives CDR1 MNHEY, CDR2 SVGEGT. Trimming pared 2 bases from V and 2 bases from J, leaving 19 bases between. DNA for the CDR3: TGTGCCAGCAGTTACCCCAAGGGAGCAGTCTTGGCCTACGAGCAGTACTTC. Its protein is CASSYPKGAVLAYEQYF.

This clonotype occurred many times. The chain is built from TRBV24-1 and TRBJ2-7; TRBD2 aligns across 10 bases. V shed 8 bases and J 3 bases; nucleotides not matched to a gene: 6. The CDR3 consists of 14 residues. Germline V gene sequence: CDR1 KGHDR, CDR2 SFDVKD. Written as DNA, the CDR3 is TGTGCCACCACTTCGGGACTAGCGTTCTACGAGCAGTACTTC. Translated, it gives CATTSGLAFYEQYF.

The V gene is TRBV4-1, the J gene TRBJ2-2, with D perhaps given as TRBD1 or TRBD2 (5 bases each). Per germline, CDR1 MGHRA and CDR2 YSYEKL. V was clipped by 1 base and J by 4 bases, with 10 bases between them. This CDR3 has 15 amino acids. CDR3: CASSQGAGSTGELFF. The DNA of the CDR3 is TGCGCCAGCAGCCAAGGGGCAGGGAGCACCGGGGAGCTGTTTTTT.

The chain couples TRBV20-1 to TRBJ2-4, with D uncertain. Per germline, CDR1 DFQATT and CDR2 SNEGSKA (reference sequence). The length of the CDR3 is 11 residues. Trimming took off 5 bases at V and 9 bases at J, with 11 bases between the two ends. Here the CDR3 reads CSAPDIGIQYF. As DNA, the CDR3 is TGCAGTGCTCCAGACATAGGCATTCAGTACTTC.

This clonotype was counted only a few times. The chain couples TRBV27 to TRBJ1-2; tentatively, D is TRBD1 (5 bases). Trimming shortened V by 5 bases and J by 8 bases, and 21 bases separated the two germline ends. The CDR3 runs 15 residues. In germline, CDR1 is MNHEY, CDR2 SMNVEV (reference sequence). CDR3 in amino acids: CASSTGEGREFGYTF. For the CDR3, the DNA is TGTGCCAGCAGTACTGGGGAGGGACGGGAATTCGGCTACACCTTC.

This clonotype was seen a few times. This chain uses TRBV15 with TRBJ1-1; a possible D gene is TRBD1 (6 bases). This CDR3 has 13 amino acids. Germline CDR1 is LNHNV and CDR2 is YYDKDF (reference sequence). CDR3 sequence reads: CAVRGGVHTEAFF. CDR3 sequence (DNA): TGTGCGGTAAGGGGGGGGGTTCACACTGAAGCTTTCTTT.

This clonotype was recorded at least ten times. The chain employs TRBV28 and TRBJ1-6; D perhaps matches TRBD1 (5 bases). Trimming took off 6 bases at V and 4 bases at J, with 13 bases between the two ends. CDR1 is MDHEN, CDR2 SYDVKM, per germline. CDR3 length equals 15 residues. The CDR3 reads CASRPPTAYNSPLHF. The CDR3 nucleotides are TGTGCCAGCAGACCCCCGACAGCTTATAATTCACCCCTCCACTTT.